The 31 T cell receptor beta chains below all came from one sample that was sequenced in a study of cytomegalovirus exposure and HLA in healthy donors. The repertoire was sequenced with immunoSEQ multiplex PCR; TCRdb's copy has only in-frame clones and lacks some. The sample includes around 94,000 clones, approximately 94% of them seen just once. Sequenced input: PBMCs. The receptors come from a woman aged 18-29 years in good health and CMV-seronegative.

V usage is TRBV9 and J usage is TRBJ2-3; 14 nucleotides match TRBD2. Losses at the gene ends were 0 bases for V and 2 bases for J; bases not matched to a gene: 8. Germline CDR1 and CDR2: SGDLS and YYNGEE. This CDR3 has 19 amino acids. CDR3 in DNA: TGTGCCAGCAGCGTAGGTGGGACTAGCGGGAGCCATCTCACAGATACGCAGTATTTT. Amino acids: CASSVGGTSGSHLTDTQYF.

The genes are TRBV15 and TRBJ2-3; D gene ambiguous. The length of the CDR3 is 15 residues. V lost 1 base and J lost 0, with 8 bases in between. Germline V gives CDR1 LNHNV, CDR2 YYDKDF (reference sequence). CDR3 in amino acids: CATSRVLSSTDTQYF. CDR3 sequence (DNA): TGTGCCACCAGCAGAGTGTTATCTAGCACAGATACGCAGTATTTT.

On this clone itself: Germline is not matched at one junction end, which may reflect a read error. The DNA for the CDR3 is TGTGCCAGCAGTGAAAACAGGGGTTTGGTGTTT. Translation: CASSENRGLVF. The chain is built from TRBV6-5 and TRBJ1-4; 7 bases are a match to TRBD1. From germline, CDR1 is MNHEY and CDR2 SVGAGI. CDR3 length equals 11 residues.

The chain recombines TRBV14 with TRBJ2-2, with D possibly TRBD1 on 5 matching bases. The V gene lost 4 bases and the J gene lost 6 bases, with 9 bases spanning the gap. Germline CDR1 SGHDN, CDR2 FVKESK. The CDR3 runs 13 residues. The CDR3 here is CASSLFRAGELFF. CDR3 sequence (DNA): TGTGCCAGCAGCCTGTTCAGGGCCGGGGAGCTGTTTTTT. Combining the CDR3 with reference TRBV14 and TRBJ2-2 gives the whole variable domain EAGVTQFPSHSVIEKGQTVTLRCDPISGHDNLYWYRRVMGKEIKFLLHFVKESKQDESGMPNNRFLAERTGGTYSTLKVQPAELEDSGVYFCASSLFRAGELFFGEGSRLTVL.

The chain joins TRBV30 to TRBJ2-1; D possibly corresponds to TRBD2 (5 bases). The V and J ends lost 5 bases and 0 bases respectively, with 14 bases between them. Germline CDR1 reads GTSNPN; CDR2 reads SVGIG (reference sequence). The CDR3 length is 15 residues. CDR3 bases: TGTGCCTGGGCCGGGGTGGCGGACTCCTACAATGAGCAGTTCTTC. Protein: CAWAGVADSYNEQFF.

J is TRBJ2-1 and V is TRBV27, with 14 bases identical to TRBD2. The CDR3 contains 16 residues. CDR1 is MNHEY, CDR2 SMNVEV, per germline (reference sequence). Unmatched junction bases numbered 6, after V lost 5 bases and J lost 6 bases. The CDR3 DNA reads TGTGCCAGCAGTCCCCCGACTAGCGGGAGGGCCAATGAGCAGTTCTTC. Its protein is CASSPPTSGRANEQFF.

J is TRBJ2-7 and V is TRBV6-6; 11 nucleotides align to TRBD2. After removal of 6 bases from V and 6 bases from J, the junction contained 13 bases not matched to a gene. Germline-derived CDR1 and CDR2 are MNHNY and SVGAGI (reference sequence). The CDR3 totals 16 residues. CDR3 DNA sequence: TGTGCCAGCAGCGTCGGACTAGCGGGTCCTGGTGGCGAGCAGTACTTC. Encoded protein: CASSVGLAGPGGEQYF.

This chain joins TRBV19 and TRBJ1-5, with D possibly TRBD1 on 6 matching bases. The CDR3 runs to 14 residues. Germline assignment: CDR1 LNHDA and CDR2 SQIVND (reference sequence). V was trimmed by 3 bases and J by 2 bases, leaving 8 bases between them. CDR3 sequence (DNA): TGTGCCAGTAGTATCAGGACAGGCAATCAGCCCCAGCATTTT. It encodes CASSIRTGNQPQHF. Based on the CDR3 plus reference TRBV19 and TRBJ1-5, the full variable domain is DGGITQSPKYLFRKEGQNVTLSCEQNLNHDAMYWYRQDPGQGLRLIYYSQIVNDFQKGDIAEGYSVSREKKESFPLTVTSAQKNPTAFYLCASSIRTGNQPQHFGDGTRLSIL.

The chain recombines TRBV6-1 with TRBJ2-7, with 8 bases fitting TRBD1. This CDR3 has 14 residues. After removal of 7 bases from V and 5 bases from J, the junction contained 10 bases not matched to a gene. Germline CDR1 MNHNS, CDR2 SASEGT. The CDR3 loop is CASNRDRGVHEQYF. The CDR3 bases are TGTGCCAGCAACCGAGACAGGGGCGTCCACGAGCAGTACTTC.

This chain links TRBV11-3 with TRBJ1-1, with D uncertain. The CDR3 is 15 residues long. V shed 0 bases and J shed 2 bases, with 10 bases lying between them. Germline CDR1 is SGHNT and CDR2 is YENEEA. The CDR3 protein is CASSLESTLNTEAFF. The CDR3 DNA follows: TGTGCCAGCAGCTTAGAGTCTACGTTAAACACTGAAGCTTTCTTT.

V is TRBV19 and J is TRBJ1-2; tentative D call: TRBD1 (6 bases). V lost 4 bases and J lost 5, with 17 bases in between. The CDR3 extends over 15 amino acids. CDR1 LNHDA and CDR2 SQIVND come from the germline V gene (reference sequence). The CDR3 nucleotides are TGTGCCAGTAGTACCCTACAGGGAATGAAATATGGCTACACCTTC. Protein: CASSTLQGMKYGYTF.

The chain uses TRBV14 and TRBJ2-1; TRBD2 might be the D (5 bases). CDR1 is SGHDN, CDR2 FVKESK, per germline. The CDR3 is made up of 12 amino acids. Trimming removed 3 bases at V and 12 bases at J, with 12 bases between. Here the CDR3 reads CASSQAPEGQFF. CDR3 DNA: TGTGCCAGCAGCCAGGCTCCTGAGGGGCAGTTCTTC. Together with reference TRBV14 and TRBJ2-1, the CDR3 gives the full variable domain: EAGVTQFPSHSVIEKGQTVTLRCDPISGHDNLYWYRRVMGKEIKFLLHFVKESKQDESGMPNNRFLAERTGGTYSTLKVQPAELEDSGVYFCASSQAPEGQFFGPGTRLTVL.

This clone was recorded a few times. The chain couples TRBV27 to TRBJ2-7; 7 bases line up with TRBD2. The V and J ends lost 5 bases and 5 bases, in that order; junction bases with no gene match: 12. Germline CDR1 reads MNHEY; CDR2 reads SMNVEV (reference sequence). The CDR3 contains 15 residues. The CDR3 DNA reads TGTGCCAGCAGTCTCCAGCCCGGACTAGTGGACGAGCAGTACTTC. It specifies CASSLQPGLVDEQYF.

This chain's CDR3 is CASSYPSTEVPREAFF. In DNA, the CDR3 is TGTGCCAGCAGTTACCCCTCGACAGAAGTCCCTCGAGAAGCTTTCTTT. The chain combines TRBV6-5 with TRBJ1-1; D might be TRBD1 (5 bases). CDR1 MNHEY and CDR2 SVGAGI come from the germline V gene. V dropped 2 bases and J dropped 8 bases, with 21 bases sitting between them. The CDR3 is made up of 16 amino acids.

The J gene is TRBJ2-7, the V gene TRBV7-2; TRBD1 matches 9 bases. The germline V gene has CDR1 SGHTA and CDR2 FQGNSA. The CDR3 runs 16 residues. With V trimmed by 4 bases and J by 4 bases, 11 bases remained unmatched. CDR3 region: CASSSVSPGQGYEQYF. CDR3 coding DNA: TGTGCCAGCAGCTCAGTCTCCCCGGGACAGGGTTACGAGCAGTACTTC.

CDR3 loop: CASSVGPGGAINEQFF. CDR3 coding DNA: TGTGCCAGCAGCGTAGGCCCCGGGGGGGCGATAAATGAGCAGTTCTTC. The V call is TRBV9, the J call TRBJ2-1; 8 nucleotides line up with TRBD2. This CDR3 contains 16 residues. Trimming at V came to 0 bases and at J to 7 bases, leaving 9 bases not matched to a gene. Germline-derived CDR1 and CDR2 are SGDLS and YYNGEE.

A remark on this clone: One junction end does not reproduce the germline sequence, and a read error may be involved. The V and J genes are TRBV10-3 and TRBJ1-1, with unresolved D. The germline gives CDR1 ENHRY, CDR2 SYGVKD. The CDR3 loop spans 11 amino acids. The CDR3 region is CAISDDMNKIF. The CDR3 DNA is TGTGCCATCAGTGATGATATGAACAAGATCTTT.

The chain combines TRBV5-1 with TRBJ2-1; D might be TRBD1 (6 bases). The CDR3 consists of 16 residues. Per germline, CDR1 SGHRS and CDR2 YFSETQ. V lost 0 bases and J lost 1, with 11 bases in between. The CDR3 coding sequence is TGCGCCAGCAGCTTGGCGACAGGAAGGTCCTACAATGAGCAGTTCTTC. It translates to CASSLATGRSYNEQFF. Filled out from reference TRBV5-1 and TRBJ2-1, the complete variable domain reads KAGVTQTPRYLIKTRGQQVTLSCSPISGHRSVSWYQQTPGQGLQFLFEYFSETQRNKGNFPGRFSGRQFSNSRSEMNVSTLELGDSALYLCASSLATGRSYNEQFFGPGTRLTVL.

The rearrangement uses TRBV5-1 and TRBJ2-1, with 10 nucleotides matching TRBD2. Losses at the gene ends were 6 bases for V and 6 bases for J; bases not matched to a gene: 12. The CDR3 consists of 16 residues. CDR1 is SGHRS and CDR2 is YFSETQ in the germline V gene. CDR3 region: CASTPASGRFRNEQFF. CDR3 sequence (DNA): TGCGCCAGCACCCCGGCTAGCGGGAGATTCCGCAATGAGCAGTTCTTC.

This rearrangement joins TRBV10-3 to TRBJ2-2; tentative D call: TRBD2 (5 bases). There are 15 residues in the CDR3. Germline V gene sequence: CDR1 ENHRY, CDR2 SYGVKD. Trimming cost V 0 bases and J 3 bases, with 8 bases left between them. DNA for the CDR3: TGTGCCATCAGTGAGTCGGACTCCCACACCGGGGAGCTGTTTTTT. Translating it yields CAISESDSHTGELFF.

V gene TRBV25-1 combines with J gene TRBJ2-7, with D possibly matching TRBD2 (6 bases). Germline V gives CDR1 MGHDK, CDR2 SYGVNS. Trimming shortened V by 3 bases and J by 1 base, and 10 bases separated the two germline ends. The CDR3 covers 14 residues. CDR3 DNA: TGTGCCAGCAGTGACTCGGGACTTTCCTACGAGCAGTACTTC. It codes for CASSDSGLSYEQYF.

The chain employs TRBV5-1 and TRBJ1-1; tentative D call: TRBD1 (5 bases). In germline, CDR1 is SGHRS, CDR2 YFSETQ. V dropped 4 bases and J dropped 0 bases, with 16 bases sitting between them. The CDR3 consists of 16 residues. CDR3 protein: CASSPSRGHLNTEAFF. The CDR3 bases are TGCGCCAGCAGCCCATCTAGGGGCCACCTGAACACTGAAGCTTTCTTT. The full variable domain, with the rest looked up from reference TRBV5-1 and TRBJ1-1, is KAGVTQTPRYLIKTRGQQVTLSCSPISGHRSVSWYQQTPGQGLQFLFEYFSETQRNKGNFPGRFSGRQFSNSRSEMNVSTLELGDSALYLCASSPSRGHLNTEAFFGQGTRLTVV.

The chain links TRBV7-6 to TRBJ1-5, with 9 positions matching TRBD1. Germline CDR1 reads SGHVS; CDR2 reads FNYEAQ. The length of the CDR3 is 13 residues. V shed 6 bases and J 7 bases; nucleotides not matched to a gene: 4. The CDR3 region is CASSWDREQPQHF. DNA of the CDR3: TGTGCCAGCAGTTGGGACAGGGAACAGCCCCAGCATTTT.

V is TRBV5-1 and J is TRBJ2-1; D uncertain. V lost 0 bases to trimming and J lost 0 bases, with 7 bases between them. Germline-derived CDR1 and CDR2 are SGHRS and YFSETQ. The length of the CDR3 is 15 residues. The CDR3 nucleotides are TGCGCCAGCAGCTTGGTTAGCAGCTCCTACAATGAGCAGTTCTTC. It encodes CASSLVSSSYNEQFF.

This chain connects TRBV5-1 to TRBJ2-3; 12 nucleotides agree with TRBD2. Looked up from germline, CDR1 is SGHRS and CDR2 is YFSETQ. Unmatched junction bases numbered 14, after V lost 5 bases and J lost 4 bases. The length of the CDR3 is 18 residues. The CDR3 nucleotides read TGCGCCAGCAGTACCCCGACTAGCGGGAGCCTAGGGGCAGATACGCAGTATTTT. This encodes CASSTPTSGSLGADTQYF.

J is TRBJ2-1 and V is TRBV7-2; D uncertain. CDR3 length: 14 amino acids. Trimming cost V 5 bases and J 1 base, with 9 bases left between them. Germline V CDR1 and CDR2: SGHTA, FQGNSA. The CDR3, as DNA: TGTGCCAGCAGCCCGATGACATCCTACAATGAGCAGTTCTTC. The encoded protein is CASSPMTSYNEQFF.

V usage is TRBV7-2 and J usage is TRBJ1-6; D perhaps matches TRBD1 (6 bases). This CDR3 is built from 14 residues. Trimming cost V 4 bases and J 10 bases, with 14 bases left between them. Germline V lookup: CDR1 SGHTA, CDR2 FQGNSA. DNA of the CDR3: TGTGCCAGCAGCTCGGGGATTACAGGGTCACCCCTCCACTTT. Translation gives CASSSGITGSPLHF.

The V and J genes are TRBV4-1 and TRBJ1-2, with no clear D. The CDR3 has 14 amino acids. V lost 0 bases to trimming and J lost 4 bases, with 9 bases between them. Germline loops: CDR1 MGHRA, CDR2 YSYEKL. CDR3 sequence reads: CASSQDSGPYGYTF. DNA for the CDR3: TGCGCCAGCAGCCAAGATTCAGGTCCCTATGGCTACACCTTC.

The chain employs TRBV19 and TRBJ1-2; a possible D gene is TRBD1 (5 bases). Trimming left V 3 bases short and J 4 bases short, with 21 bases between. CDR1 and CDR2 (germline): LNHDA, SQIVND (reference sequence). The CDR3 has 17 amino acids. CDR3 residues: CASSIIRGRATSYGYTF. In nucleotides, the CDR3 is TGTGCCAGTAGTATCATCCGGGGGAGGGCAACCAGCTATGGCTACACCTTC. The full variable domain, its missing parts supplied by reference TRBV19 and TRBJ1-2, is DGGITQSPKYLFRKEGQNVTLSCEQNLNHDAMYWYRQDPGQGLRLIYYSQIVNDFQKGDIAEGYSVSREKKESFPLTVTSAQKNPTAFYLCASSIIRGRATSYGYTFGSGTRLTVV.

The V and J genes are TRBV6-6 and TRBJ1-2; D gene uncertain. CDR3 length: 13 residues. Germline V lookup: CDR1 MNHNY, CDR2 SVGAGI (reference sequence). V was clipped by 6 bases and J by 8 bases, with 16 bases between them. Here the CDR3 DNA reads TGTGCCAGCAGCAACGGGGAGGCCTCCGGCTACACCTTC. It is translated as CASSNGEASGYTF.

This clone was observed once. The rearrangement uses TRBV6-1 and TRBJ1-2; D is undetermined. The germline V gene has CDR1 MNHNS and CDR2 SASEGT. This CDR3 is 13 amino acids long. V dropped 2 bases and J dropped 1 base, with 5 bases sitting between them. The CDR3 spells CASSEQDNYGYTF. The CDR3 nucleotides are TGTGCCAGCAGTGAACAGGATAACTATGGCTACACCTTC.